This T cell receptor (beta chain) derives from a study of blood T cells in healthy people across ages. Then a second PCR, running roughly 7 to 11 cycles, was carried out with a sample-barcoded 5' primer and a J-beta primer mix. TCRdb reanalysed the 5' RACE reads using MiXCR and keeps one entry per CDR3 protein. Of around 600,000 distinct CDR3 sequences listed, around 50% are singletons. Donor samples were obtained from healthy Caucasian individuals from Russia, aged 6 to 90. The CDR3 loop spans 13 amino acids. Germline V gene sequence: CDR1 MNHEY, CDR2 SVGAGI. The sequenced sample was blood. The chain joins TRBV6-5 to TRBJ2-4, with a possible D match to TRBD2 (5 bases). The J call may be incorrect, as the DNA end agrees better with TRBJ2-7. This TCR was recovered from a man older than 75 in good health. The CDR3 nucleotides are TGTGCCAGCAGTTACCGGGGTGACGACGAGCAGTACTTC. It yields the protein CASSYRGDDEQYF.